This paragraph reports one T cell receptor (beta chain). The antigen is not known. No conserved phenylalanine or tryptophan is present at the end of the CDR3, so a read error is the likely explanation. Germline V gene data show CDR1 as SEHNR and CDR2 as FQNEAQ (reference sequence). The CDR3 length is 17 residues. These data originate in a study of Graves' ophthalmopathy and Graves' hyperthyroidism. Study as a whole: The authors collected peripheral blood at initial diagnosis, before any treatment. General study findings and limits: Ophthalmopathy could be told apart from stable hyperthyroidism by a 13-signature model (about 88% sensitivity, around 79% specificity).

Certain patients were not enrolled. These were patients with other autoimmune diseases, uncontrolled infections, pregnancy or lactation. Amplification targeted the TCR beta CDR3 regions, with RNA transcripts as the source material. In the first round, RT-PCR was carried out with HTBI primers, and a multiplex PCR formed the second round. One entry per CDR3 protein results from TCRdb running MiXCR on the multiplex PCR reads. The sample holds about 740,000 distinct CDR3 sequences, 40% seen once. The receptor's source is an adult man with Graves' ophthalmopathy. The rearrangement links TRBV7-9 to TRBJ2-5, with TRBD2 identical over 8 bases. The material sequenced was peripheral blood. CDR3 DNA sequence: TGCGCCAGCAGTCGCCAGGGAGGCGGGAGGTCCCGAGAGACCCAGTACCTC. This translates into CASSRQGGGRSRETQYL.